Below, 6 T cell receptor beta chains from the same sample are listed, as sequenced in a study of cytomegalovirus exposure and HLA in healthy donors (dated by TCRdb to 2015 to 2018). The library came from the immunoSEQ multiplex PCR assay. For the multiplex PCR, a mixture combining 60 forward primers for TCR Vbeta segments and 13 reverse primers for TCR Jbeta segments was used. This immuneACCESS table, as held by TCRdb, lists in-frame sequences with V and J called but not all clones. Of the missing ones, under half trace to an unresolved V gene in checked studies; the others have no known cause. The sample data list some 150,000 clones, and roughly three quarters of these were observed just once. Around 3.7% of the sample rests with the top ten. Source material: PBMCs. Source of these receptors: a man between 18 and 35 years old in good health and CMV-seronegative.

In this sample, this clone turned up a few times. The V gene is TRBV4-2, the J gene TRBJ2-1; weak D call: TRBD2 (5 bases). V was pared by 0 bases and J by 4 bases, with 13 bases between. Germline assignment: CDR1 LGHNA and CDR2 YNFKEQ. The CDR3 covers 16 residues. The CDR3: CASSQDLNRGYNEQFF. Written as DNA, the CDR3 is TGTGCCAGCAGCCAAGATCTGAATCGGGGTTACAATGAGCAGTTCTTC.

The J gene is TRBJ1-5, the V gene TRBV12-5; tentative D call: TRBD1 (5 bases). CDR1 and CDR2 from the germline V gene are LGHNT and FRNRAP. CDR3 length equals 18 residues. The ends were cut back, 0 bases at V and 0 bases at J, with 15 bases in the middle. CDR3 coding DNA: TGTGCTAGTGGTTTGGTACAAGGGGCCTTCCTTAGCAATCAGCCCCAGCATTTT. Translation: CASGLVQGAFLSNQPQHF.

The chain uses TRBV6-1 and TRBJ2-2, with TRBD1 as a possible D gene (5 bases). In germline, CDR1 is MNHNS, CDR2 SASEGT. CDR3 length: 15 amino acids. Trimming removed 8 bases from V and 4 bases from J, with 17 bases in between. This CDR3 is CASLRQGRATGELFF. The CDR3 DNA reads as TGTGCCAGCCTTCGTCAGGGTAGGGCCACCGGGGAGCTGTTTTTT.

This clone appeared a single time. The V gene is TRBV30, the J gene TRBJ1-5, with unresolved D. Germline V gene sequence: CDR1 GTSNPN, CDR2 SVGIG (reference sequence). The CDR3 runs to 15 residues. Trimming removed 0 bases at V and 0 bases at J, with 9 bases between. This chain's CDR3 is CAWSVAPFSNQPQHF. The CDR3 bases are TGTGCCTGGAGTGTAGCCCCGTTTAGCAATCAGCCCCAGCATTTT.

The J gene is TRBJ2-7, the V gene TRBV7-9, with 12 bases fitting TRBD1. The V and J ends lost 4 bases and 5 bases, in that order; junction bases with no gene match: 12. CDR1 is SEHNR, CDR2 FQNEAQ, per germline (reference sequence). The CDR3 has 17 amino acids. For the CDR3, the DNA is TGTGCCAGCAGCTCGTACCCAGTGGGACAGGGGGCCCACGAGCAGTACTTC. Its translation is CASSSYPVGQGAHEQYF. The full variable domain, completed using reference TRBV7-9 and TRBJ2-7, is DTGVSQNPRHKITKRGQNVTFRCDPISEHNRLYWYRQTLGQGPEFLTYFQNEAQLEKSRLLSDRFSAERPKGSFSTLEIQRTEQGDSAMYLCASSSYPVGQGAHEQYFGPGTRLTVT.

The CDR3 region has the DNA TGTGCCAGCAGCTGGATATCAAACCGGGACTCAAGCACAGATACGCAGTATTTT. This codes for CASSWISNRDSSTDTQYF. This chain links TRBV7-8 with TRBJ2-3; D possibly corresponds to TRBD2 (6 bases). The CDR3 totals 18 residues. The germline V gene has CDR1 SGHVS and CDR2 FQNEAQ. Trimming took off 4 bases at V and 0 bases at J, with 20 bases between the two ends.